This T cell receptor beta chain appears in the sequencing data of a study of blood T cell repertoires in COVID-19 (dated by TCRdb to the early 2020s). Study-level background: Samples from collaborators originated in the United States, Italy and Spain and spanned both the acute and convalescent phases of COVID-19. The prospective study material was composed of cDNA or gDNA derived from T cells, B-cell-depleted T cells, or PBMCs. The dataset comprised deeply sampled blood TCRbeta repertoires from subjects exposed to, actively infected with, or recovered from COVID-19. The repertoires were made available in a free public database intended to serve as a resource for research on the immune response to SARS-CoV-2. The samples were drawn from the first 160 participants of the ongoing ImmuneRACE study and from under 1,500 subjects provided by 6 global collaborators. Sample metadata almost always included a de-identified subject ID, COVID-19 status, age in years and sex. Where available, HLA class I and class II types were obtained from metadata supplied by the sample provider rather than from assay-based typing. The paper's findings and limits, for the study overall: Clinical and demographic metadata were provided uncurated, with the amount varying by source and participant.

Each collaborating institution followed its own protocols to collect whole blood in K2EDTA tubes. For TCRbeta analysis, collaborators shipped samples as frozen whole blood, isolated PBMCs, or DNA extracted from either of those sample types. TCRbeta CDR3 regions were amplified from genomic DNA by means of the immunoSEQ Assay, a bias-controlled multiplex PCR. Processing in the source paper ran as follows. The number of nucleated cells in each sample was estimated by amplification of reference gene primers within the assay. To quantify the absolute abundance of each unique TCRbeta CDR3 rearrangement, sequence reads were collapsed and filtered. Productive Simpson clonality was computed per sample as the square root of Simpson's diversity index over productive rearrangements. The source is immuneACCESS, and TCRdb retained only in-frame sequences with V and J called. Part of the clones is not carried over; for the studies checked, unresolved V genes explain less than half of this, and the remainder is unexplained. V and J calls and clone size are those listed in that table; D and trimming were worked out from the DNA. This sample holds under 200,000 clones; nearly 85% were observed only once. In total, the top ten clones hold under 5.5% of the sample.

This clone was seen only a few times. The antigen it binds to is not known. No quality values exist for individual bases; no much larger clone is one base distant. The trim is 0 bases for V and 4 bases for J, with a gap of 7 bases between the germline ends. The CDR3 has 13 amino acids, counting the end cysteine and phenylalanine. The CDR3 DNA has 39 bases and is translated from base 1. The germline V gene gives CDR1 as SGHAT and CDR2 as FQNNGV. This clonotype was sampled from a woman under 40 with acute or convalescent COVID-19. The source material was peripheral blood. The chain uses TRBV11-2 and TRBJ2-7; a confident D gene designation cannot be given. The DNA sequence follows: TGTGCCAGCAGCTTAGAGGTCAGATACGAGCAGTACTTC. It codes for CASSLEVRYEQYF.